Below are 9 T cell receptor beta chains sequenced from a single sample in a study of CD8 T cells in Susac syndrome (dated by TCRdb to about 2019). The library was made by the immunoSEQ multiplex PCR assay. RNA was extracted using the RNeasy kit, and about 0.45 to 1 ug of the RNA was reverse transcribed with random hexamers. The public sequencing data were trimmed at Q25 with fastp and processed into clonotypes with MiXCR by TCRdb, which kept only in-frame beta chains. Identical CDR3 proteins give one entry, which carries the most common genes and DNA. The sample data list over 350,000 distinct CDR3 sequences, and 85% to 90% of these were observed just once. 0.12% of the sample is held by the ten biggest clonotypes. Sequencing used CD8+ T cells from PBMCs. The receptors shown here come from a human donor with multiple sclerosis.

The rearrangement links TRBV3-1 to TRBJ2-1, with D perhaps TRBD2 (5 bases). The germline V and J ends were trimmed by 0 bases and 10 bases, with 13 bases remaining between them. The CDR3 runs to 14 residues. Germline V gene lookup returns CDR1 LGHDT and CDR2 YNNKEL (reference sequence). The CDR3 reads CASSQDREAEEQFF. The CDR3 DNA reads TGTGCCAGCAGCCAAGATAGAGAAGCGGAAGAGCAGTTCTTC.

The chain joins TRBV6-2 or TRBV6-3 to TRBJ2-5; D is tentatively TRBD1 or TRBD2 (5 bases each). The length of the CDR3 is 15 residues. Between the trimmed V and J ends, which lost 2 bases and 4 bases, there was a span of 14 bases. Looked up from germline, CDR1 is MNHEY and CDR2 is SVGEGT. CDR3 region: CASSYGTSNAETQYF. The DNA of the CDR3 is TGTGCCAGCAGTTACGGGACGTCTAATGCAGAGACCCAGTACTTC.

The chain combines TRBV12-3 or TRBV12-4 with TRBJ1-3; D uncertain. The CDR3 totals 13 residues. Trimming removed 4 bases at V and 2 bases at J, with 6 bases between. CDR3 sequence reads: CASSWGTGNTIYF. Here the CDR3 DNA reads TGTGCCAGCAGTTGGGGTACTGGAAACACCATATATTTT.

The rearrangement links TRBV30 to TRBJ2-5; 12 bases are shared with TRBD2. The CDR3 is made up of 15 amino acids. In germline, CDR1 is GTSNPN, CDR2 SVGIG (reference sequence). Unmatched junction bases numbered 12, after V lost 8 bases and J lost 5 bases. This CDR3 reads CAQEKTSGRGETQYF. CDR3 nucleotide sequence: TGTGCCCAAGAGAAGACTAGCGGGAGAGGGGAGACCCAGTACTTC.

V and J are TRBV5-6 and TRBJ2-2, with 7 positions matching TRBD1. V gave up 0 bases and J gave up 1 base; unmatched junction bases: 3. Looked up from germline, CDR1 is SGHDT and CDR2 is YYEEEE. The CDR3 contains 16 residues. CDR3 nucleotide sequence: TGTGCCAGCAGCTTGGTACAGGGGAGGAACACCGGGGAGCTGTTTTTT. Translated, it gives CASSLVQGRNTGELFF.

For the CDR3, the DNA is TGCGCCAGCAGCTTGGCCGGGCTGCCCGACAATGAGCAGTTCTTC. Its translation is CASSLAGLPDNEQFF. The chain combines TRBV5-1 with TRBJ2-1; D gene unclear. This CDR3 is built from 15 residues. V was trimmed by 0 bases and J by 5 bases, leaving 12 bases between them. In germline, CDR1 is SGHRS, CDR2 YFSETQ.

The rearrangement links TRBV3-1 to TRBJ2-7, with 11 nucleotides matching TRBD2. The V gene end was trimmed by 1 base and the J gene end by 5 bases; junction bases not matched to a gene: 1. This CDR3 region has 14 residues. Germline V gene sequence: CDR1 LGHDT, CDR2 YNNKEL (reference sequence). CDR3 sequence: CASSQVAGGNEQYF. The CDR3 nucleotides read TGTGCCAGCAGCCAAGTAGCGGGAGGGAACGAGCAGTACTTC.

V gene TRBV7-9 combines with J gene TRBJ1-2; 7 positions match TRBD1. V shed 10 bases, J shed 4 bases, and the junction held 9 bases outside the gene matches. The CDR3 is 13 residues long. CDR1 SEHNR and CDR2 FQNEAQ come from the germline V gene (reference sequence). The CDR3 loop is CATLEDRSYGYTF. CDR3 nucleotides: TGTGCCACCCTTGAGGACAGGAGCTATGGCTACACCTTC. The full variable domain, its missing parts supplied by reference TRBV7-9 and TRBJ1-2, is DTGVSQNPRHKITKRGQNVTFRCDPISEHNRLYWYRQTLGQGPEFLTYFQNEAQLEKSRLLSDRFSAERPKGSFSTLEIQRTEQGDSAMYLCATLEDRSYGYTFGSGTRLTVV.

This sequence joins TRBV7-6 and TRBJ2-7; 9 bases map to TRBD1. The V gene's germline CDR1 is SGHVS and CDR2 FNYEAQ. After removal of 5 bases from V and 2 bases from J, the junction contained 1 base not matched to a gene. This CDR3 has 13 amino acids. In DNA form, the CDR3 reads TGTGCCAGCAGCGGACAGGGGACCTACGAGCAGTACTTC. Amino acids: CASSGQGTYEQYF.